The 21 T cell receptor beta chains below all came from one sample that was sequenced in a study of T cells in Graves' hyperthyroidism and ophthalmopathy. RNA transcripts served as the template for amplifying TCR beta CDR3 regions. The study used the HTBI primer set for a first-round RT-PCR of the TCR CDR3. MiXCR was run by TCRdb on the multiplex PCR reads, yielding one entry per CDR3 protein. This repertoire shows more than 550,000 distinct CDR3 sequences, around 15% found once; its top ten account for around 16%. The material sequenced was blood. Every receptor here comes from a man aged 50 or older with Graves' hyperthyroidism.

A few counts support this clonotype. V usage is TRBV6-2 or TRBV6-3 and J usage is TRBJ1-4, with D unclear. Germline CDR1 reads MNHEY; CDR2 reads SVGEGT. The CDR3 is 12 amino acids. V was clipped by 6 bases and J by 8 bases, with 10 bases between them. The CDR3 region is CASSPPEEKLFF. DNA for the CDR3: TGTGCCAGCAGCCCTCCAGAGGAAAAACTGTTTTTT.

This clonotype was found many times. CDR3 nucleotides: TGTGCCAGCAGCCAAGCCCGGGACCTCTACGAGCAGTACTTC. Translated, it gives CASSQARDLYEQYF. The genes are TRBV3-1 and TRBJ2-7; either TRBD1 or TRBD2 may fit D (5 bases each). The CDR3 contains 14 residues. V lost 1 base to trimming and J lost 3 bases, with 10 bases between them. CDR1 and CDR2 from the germline V gene are LGHDT and YNNKEL (reference sequence).

Only a few counts were recorded for this clonotype. One end of the junction varies from germline; a read error may be responsible. This chain joins TRBV5-5 and TRBJ2-7; 12 bases are a match to TRBD2. Per germline, CDR1 SGHKS and CDR2 YYEKEE (reference sequence). This CDR3 comprises 16 residues. The CDR3 DNA follows: TGCGCCAGCAGCCCCCGGACTAGCGGGACCTCCTACGAGCAGTACTTC. Residues: CASSPRTSGTSYEQYF.

This clonotype was counted at least ten times. The V and J genes are TRBV6-1 and TRBJ1-1; 7 bases agree with TRBD1. Germline CDR1 and CDR2: MNHNS and SASEGT. The CDR3 is made up of 15 amino acids. V shed 5 bases, J shed 7 bases, and the junction held 13 bases outside the gene matches. The CDR3 nucleotides read TGTGCCAGCAGTCACGACAGGGTTGGGAAAAATGAAGCTTTCTTT. Its translation: CASSHDRVGKNEAFF.

This clonotype was observed at least ten times. V gene TRBV10-3 combines with J gene TRBJ1-6; D is ambiguous. The CDR3 length is 12 residues. Germline V gene lookup returns CDR1 ENHRY and CDR2 SYGVKD. CDR3 protein: CAAGVNNSPLHF. The CDR3 DNA sequence: TGTGCGGCCGGGGTAAATAATTCACCCCTCCACTTT.

This clonotype was seen a handful of times. This chain joins TRBV11-2 and TRBJ2-7; 9 bases align to TRBD2. The ends lost 1 base at V and 3 bases at J; junction bases unmatched: 7. Germline V gives CDR1 SGHAT, CDR2 FQNNGV. The length of the CDR3 is 16 residues. The CDR3 DNA follows: TGTGCCAGCAGCTTAGGGATTAGCGGGAGTTTCTACGAGCAGTACTTC. Translating gives CASSLGISGSFYEQYF.

The chain has TRBV7-9 and TRBJ2-6, with D unclear. The CDR3 spans 12 residues. V gave up 11 bases and J gave up 4 bases, with 9 bases separating them. Per the germline V gene, CDR1 is SEHNR and CDR2 is FQNEAQ (reference sequence). CDR3: CAARGGANVLTF. The CDR3 region has the DNA TGTGCCGCCCGTGGAGGGGCCAACGTCCTGACTTTC.

The V call is TRBV10-1, the J call TRBJ2-2, with D possibly TRBD1 on 6 matching bases. V lost 4 bases and J lost 5, with 23 bases in between. CDR1 and CDR2 (germline): WNHNN, SYGVQD (reference sequence). The CDR3 runs to 18 residues. The CDR3 sequence: CASSGADRRGFITGELFF. The DNA for the CDR3 is TGCGCCAGCAGTGGGGCTGACAGGAGAGGGTTTATTACCGGGGAGCTGTTTTTT.

In regard to this clonotype: This could be a read error, since a much larger clone is one nucleotide away. V gene TRBV27 combines with J gene TRBJ2-5, with 7 bases aligning to TRBD1. In germline, CDR1 is MNHEY, CDR2 SMNVEV (reference sequence). This CDR3 comprises 15 residues. Trimming cost V 5 bases and J 3 bases; bases outside gene matches: 9. CDR3 sequence reads: CASSDLAGGEETQYF. The DNA for the CDR3 is TGTGCCAGCAGTGATTTAGCAGGGGGAGAAGAGACCCAGTACTTC.

This CDR3 reads CASSTHRDVDTGELFF. The CDR3 DNA reads TGTGCCAGCAGCACTCATAGAGATGTCGACACCGGGGAGCTGTTTTTT. This rearrangement joins TRBV7-2 to TRBJ2-2; the D is unclear. CDR1 is SGHTA and CDR2 is FQGNSA in the germline V gene. Trimming left V 5 bases short and J 3 bases short, with 16 bases between. The CDR3 consists of 16 residues.

J is TRBJ1-5 and V is TRBV18; D uncertain. The germline V gene encodes CDR1 KGHSH and CDR2 LQKENI. This CDR3 is built from 13 residues. The V gene lost 3 bases and the J gene lost 9 bases, with 12 bases spanning the gap. The CDR3 DNA reads TGTGCCAGCTCACCCGGCTGGTTACGGCCCCAGCATTTT. Translated: CASSPGWLRPQHF.

This clonotype was counted many times. The chain recombines TRBV11-2 with TRBJ2-7, with D unclear. The CDR3 has 13 residues. V lost 1 base and J 3 bases, leaving 7 bases between the germline ends. In germline, CDR1 is SGHAT, CDR2 FQNNGV. CDR3 sequence (DNA): TGTGCCAGCAGCTTAGTAGGGTACTACGAGCAGTACTTC. Protein product: CASSLVGYYEQYF.

This clonotype came up a few times. The chain recombines TRBV6-2 or TRBV6-3 with TRBJ1-2, with unresolved D. Germline CDR1 is MNHEY and CDR2 is SVGEGT. The CDR3 is 15 amino acids. Trimming shortened V by 0 bases and J by 2 bases, and 10 bases separated the two germline ends. This chain's CDR3 is CASSYSISGNYGYTF. The DNA of the CDR3 is TGTGCCAGCAGTTACTCGATATCCGGCAACTATGGCTACACCTTC.

This clonotype was detected many times. V gene TRBV27 combines with J gene TRBJ2-1; TRBD2 agrees at 9 bases. CDR1 is MNHEY and CDR2 is SMNVEV in the germline V gene (reference sequence). This CDR3 has 15 amino acids. V shed 5 bases, J shed 8 bases, and the junction held 10 bases outside the gene matches. The CDR3 loop reads CASSGSPSGIDEQFF. DNA of the CDR3: TGTGCCAGCAGTGGTTCACCTAGCGGGATAGATGAGCAGTTCTTC.

This clonotype was observed at least ten times. This chain links TRBV12-3 or TRBV12-4 with TRBJ1-2; TRBD1 aligns across 9 bases. This CDR3 region has 13 residues. V was clipped by 4 bases and J by 6 bases; unmatched bases: 3. CDR3 region: CASSSDRGHGYTF. The CDR3 nucleotides are TGTGCCAGCAGTTCGGACAGGGGACATGGCTACACCTTC.

In this sample, this clonotype turned up a few times. The rearrangement links TRBV29-1 to TRBJ2-2; D ambiguous. The CDR3 loop spans 13 amino acids. V lost 1 base and J lost 2, with 5 bases in between. Germline lookup yields CDR1 SQVTM and CDR2 ANQGSEA. The CDR3 coding sequence is TGCAGCGTTGAAGTGGCCAACACCGGGGAGCTGTTTTTT. It is translated as CSVEVANTGELFF.

The V and J genes are TRBV4-2 and TRBJ2-7; 7 bases line up with TRBD1. V gave up 1 base and J gave up 3 bases; unmatched junction bases: 6. CDR3 size: 15 residues. CDR1 and CDR2 from the germline V gene are LGHNA and YNFKEQ. The CDR3 spells CASSQALGQVYEQYF. The CDR3 nucleotides are TGTGCCAGCAGCCAAGCTCTTGGACAGGTCTACGAGCAGTACTTC.

This clonotype has a count of ten or more. The gene calls are TRBV29-1 and TRBJ2-7, with 9 bases that match TRBD1. V lost 0 bases and J lost 4; bases outside the gene matches: 10. The CDR3 has 16 residues. CDR1 SQVTM and CDR2 ANQGSEA come from the germline V gene. The CDR3 spells CSVEDRATGGFYEQYF. The CDR3 nucleotides read TGCAGCGTTGAAGATCGGGCGACAGGGGGGTTTTACGAGCAGTACTTC.

The rearrangement uses TRBV3-1 and TRBJ2-1; TRBD2 is a possible D gene (6 bases). The CDR3 runs to 14 residues. CDR1 and CDR2 from the germline V gene are LGHDT and YNNKEL (reference sequence). Trimming took off 2 bases at V and 8 bases at J, with 13 bases between the two ends. CDR3 residues: CASSQPRETHEQFF. DNA of the CDR3: TGTGCCAGCAGCCAACCCCGGGAGACGCATGAGCAGTTCTTC.

The chain has TRBV28 and TRBJ1-4, with D possibly being TRBD1 (5 bases). CDR1 and CDR2 (germline): MDHEN, SYDVKM. V lost 1 base and J 10 bases, leaving 10 bases between the germline ends. This CDR3 is built from 13 residues. CDR3 DNA: TGTGCCAGCAGTTTATCTTCAGGGCGAAAACTGTTTTTT. Its protein product is CASSLSSGRKLFF.

This clonotype was observed many times. The CDR3 sequence: CAIRGTSGAPPREQYF. DNA of the CDR3: TGTGCCATCAGGGGGACTAGCGGGGCGCCTCCGCGGGAGCAGTACTTC. The chain recombines TRBV10-3 with TRBJ2-7, with 13 bases lining up with TRBD2. The CDR3 runs to 16 residues. Germline assignment: CDR1 ENHRY and CDR2 SYGVKD. Trimming at V came to 6 bases and at J to 7 bases, leaving 12 bases not matched to a gene.